Below, 27 T cell receptor beta chains from the same sample are listed, as sequenced in a study of CD8 T cells in ankylosing spondylitis. TCRdb used MiXCR to reprocess the 5' RACE reads, holding one entry per CDR3 protein. This sample yields roughly 230,000 distinct CDR3 sequences, of which 15% to 20% are seen a single time; 25% to 40% belongs to the top ten. The sample taken for sequencing was blood, either unsorted or a sorted T cell fraction (not recorded which). The receptor source for this set is a male donor with ankylosing spondylitis or in good health (not recorded which).

This clonotype occurred a few times. V gene TRBV20-1 combines with J gene TRBJ2-7; 10 bases map to TRBD2. The CDR3 consists of 15 residues. Germline V gene sequence: CDR1 DFQATT, CDR2 SNEGSKA (reference sequence). The trim removed 3 bases at V and 5 bases at J, leaving 10 bases unmatched. The DNA for the CDR3 is TGCAGTGCTAGCCCATGGACTAGCGGAGGGGACGAGCAGTACTTC. Translating gives CSASPWTSGGDEQYF.

The table lists this clonotype with a few counts. This chain joins TRBV4-1 and TRBJ2-7; 11 bases map to TRBD1. The ends lost 2 bases at V and 6 bases at J; junction bases unmatched: 9. Germline lookup yields CDR1 MGHRA and CDR2 YSYEKL. This CDR3 is built from 16 residues. Written as DNA, the CDR3 is TGCGCCAGCAGCCAACTTCCGGGACAGGGGGATTTCGAGCAGTACTTC. Translated, it gives CASSQLPGQGDFEQYF.

The chain is built from TRBV27 and TRBJ2-7; possible D gene TRBD1, 5 bases. Germline V gene sequence: CDR1 MNHEY, CDR2 SMNVEV (reference sequence). Trimming removed 3 bases from V and 5 bases from J, with 11 bases in between. The CDR3 is 13 residues long. CDR3 DNA sequence: TGTGCCAGCAGTTTGCAGGGCGTAGACGAGCAGTACTTC. Amino acids: CASSLQGVDEQYF.

Only a few counts were recorded for this clonotype. The chain combines TRBV7-2 with TRBJ2-7; D remains ambiguous. V lost 5 bases to trimming and J lost 3 bases, with 11 bases between them. The CDR3 loop spans 13 amino acids. Per germline, CDR1 SGHTA and CDR2 FQGNSA. CDR3 protein: CASSQPRSYEQYF. In DNA, the CDR3 is TGTGCCAGCAGCCAACCCCGCAGCTACGAGCAGTACTTC.

This clonotype was seen only a few times. The chain links TRBV20-1 to TRBJ2-3; D is uncertain. Germline CDR1 and CDR2: DFQATT and SNEGSKA (reference sequence). This CDR3 spans 14 amino acids. V was cut by 0 bases and J by 1 base, with 8 bases left in between. The CDR3 nucleotides read TGCAGTGCTAGAGATGCTGGAGGCACAGATACGCAGTATTTT. The encoded protein is CSARDAGGTDTQYF.

In this sample, this clonotype turned up many times. CDR3 nucleotides: TGTGCCAGCAGCCAAATGATGACTAGCGGGACCAATGAGCAGTTCTTC. This encodes CASSQMMTSGTNEQFF. The V call is TRBV3-1, the J call TRBJ2-1; the match to TRBD2 covers 11 bases. From germline, CDR1 is LGHDT and CDR2 YNNKEL (reference sequence). The CDR3 is made up of 16 amino acids. Losses at the gene ends were 2 bases for V and 6 bases for J; bases not matched to a gene: 6.

V is TRBV2 and J is TRBJ1-1; 7 bases are a match to TRBD1. The CDR3 runs 14 residues. CDR1 SNHLY and CDR2 FYNNEI come from the germline V gene. V was clipped by 6 bases and J by 9 bases; unmatched bases: 13. CDR3 bases: TGTGCCAGCAGCCCCGGCGGGGACAGACAGAAAGCTTTCTTT. Amino acid sequence: CASSPGGDRQKAFF.

This clonotype appeared a few times. V gene TRBV9 combines with J gene TRBJ2-2, with 10 bases matching TRBD2. Germline CDR1 reads SGDLS; CDR2 reads YYNGEE. After removal of 3 bases from V and 5 bases from J, the junction contained 10 bases not matched to a gene. This CDR3 comprises 17 residues. The CDR3 nucleotides read TGTGCCAGCAGCGCGAAAGAGGCGACTAGCGGGACCGGGGAGCTGTTTTTT. Translation gives CASSAKEATSGTGELFF.

In its sample, this clonotype was seen a few times. The V and J genes are TRBV29-1 and TRBJ2-1; TRBD1 is a possible D gene (6 bases). Trimming pared 6 bases from V and 3 bases from J, leaving 15 bases between. Germline lookup yields CDR1 SQVTM and CDR2 ANQGSEA. The CDR3 loop spans 14 amino acids. The CDR3 spells CSVSGTNRYNEQFF. CDR3 bases: TGCAGCGTCTCCGGGACAAACCGCTACAATGAGCAGTTCTTC.

This clonotype occurred a few times. The CDR3 DNA reads as TGCGCCAGCAGCTTGACAGGGTCCCCGAACACTGAAGCTTTCTTT. This codes for CASSLTGSPNTEAFF. The chain links TRBV5-1 to TRBJ1-1; a possible D gene is TRBD1 (6 bases). Trimming left V 1 base short and J 1 base short, with 11 bases between. CDR3 length: 15 amino acids. Per germline, CDR1 SGHRS and CDR2 YFSETQ.

The chain has TRBV27 and TRBJ2-7, with 7 bases lining up with TRBD2. Trimming cost V 8 bases and J 2 bases; bases outside gene matches: 9. The CDR3 extends over 14 amino acids. Per the germline V gene, CDR1 is MNHEY and CDR2 is SMNVEV (reference sequence). CDR3 bases: TGTGCCAGCCGAGCGGGGAATTCCCCCTACGAGCAGTACTTC. Translation gives CASRAGNSPYEQYF.

V and J are TRBV2 and TRBJ2-5, with 11 nucleotides matching TRBD2. V trimming: 0 bases; J trimming: 3 bases; junction bases outside the gene matches: 3. Germline assignment: CDR1 SNHLY and CDR2 FYNNEI. The CDR3 spans 16 residues. For the CDR3, the DNA is TGTGCCAGCAGTGAAGCGGGGGGACTAGCGGAAGAGACCCAGTACTTC. Translating gives CASSEAGGLAEETQYF.

CDR3 coding DNA: TGCGCCAGCAGCGTAGGACACCCTTACGAGCAGTACTTC. Translated: CASSVGHPYEQYF. The chain links TRBV5-1 to TRBJ2-7, with D possibly being TRBD1 (5 bases). The V gene lost 4 bases and the J gene lost 4 bases, with 12 bases spanning the gap. CDR3 length equals 13 residues. Germline V gene lookup returns CDR1 SGHRS and CDR2 YFSETQ.

This clonotype was counted between two and nine times. The chain carries TRBV11-2 and TRBJ2-7, with D tentatively TRBD2 (5 bases). Germline V gene data show CDR1 as SGHAT and CDR2 as FQNNGV. The ends were cut back, 2 bases at V and 0 bases at J, with 11 bases in the middle. This CDR3 contains 15 residues. The CDR3 spells CASSLYGERSYEQYF. CDR3 sequence (DNA): TGTGCCAGCAGCTTATACGGGGAACGCTCCTACGAGCAGTACTTC.

The rearrangement uses TRBV5-1 and TRBJ2-1; a weak D match, TRBD1 (6 bases). The V end lost 0 bases, the J end lost 5 bases, and 12 bases lay between the germline ends. The CDR3 runs to 15 residues. Germline V lookup: CDR1 SGHRS, CDR2 YFSETQ. The DNA of the CDR3 is TGCGCCAGCAGCTTGGGGGGGCCAACCAACAATGAGCAGTTCTTC. Translation gives CASSLGGPTNNEQFF.

The rearrangement uses TRBV29-1 and TRBJ2-7; the D is unclear. The germline V gene encodes CDR1 SQVTM and CDR2 ANQGSEA. The ends were cut back, 4 bases at V and 6 bases at J, with 7 bases in the middle. This CDR3 comprises 10 residues. CDR3 loop: CSVGHSEQYF. CDR3 in DNA: TGCAGCGTTGGACACAGCGAGCAGTACTTC.

This clonotype was recorded at least ten times. The chain combines TRBV29-1 with TRBJ2-1, with 7 bases lining up with TRBD1. V shed 2 bases and J 7 bases; nucleotides not matched to a gene: 14. The CDR3 length is 16 residues. Germline V gives CDR1 SQVTM, CDR2 ANQGSEA. CDR3 nucleotide sequence: TGCAGCGTTGAAAGTTTGGGACAGCCTAATCCTAATGAGCAGTTCTTC. Its protein is CSVESLGQPNPNEQFF.

This clonotype has just a few counts. The J gene is TRBJ2-7, the V gene TRBV27; TRBD1 aligns across 7 bases. CDR3 length: 14 residues. After removal of 4 bases from V and 3 bases from J, the junction contained 6 bases not matched to a gene. Germline CDR1 reads MNHEY; CDR2 reads SMNVEV (reference sequence). CDR3 in amino acids: CASSSRTGHYEQYF. Here the CDR3 DNA reads TGTGCCAGCAGTTCGCGGACAGGACACTACGAGCAGTACTTC.

This clonotype was seen only a few times. The chain has TRBV20-1 and TRBJ2-5; 7 bases are shared with TRBD1. This CDR3 spans 13 amino acids. In germline, CDR1 is DFQATT, CDR2 SNEGSKA (reference sequence). Trimming at V came to 6 bases and at J to 3 bases, leaving 7 bases not matched to a gene. The CDR3 is CSAFLDRKETQYF. Here the CDR3 DNA reads TGCAGTGCCTTTCTGGACAGGAAAGAGACCCAGTACTTC.

The sample holds a few counts of this clonotype. The rearrangement links TRBV28 to TRBJ2-6; possible D gene TRBD2, 5 bases. The germline V and J ends were trimmed by 6 bases and 0 bases, with 12 bases remaining between them. The CDR3 totals 16 residues. Per germline, CDR1 MDHEN and CDR2 SYDVKM. The CDR3 nucleotides read TGTGCCAGCAGACAACTAGGGAGCTCTGGGGCCAACGTCCTGACTTTC. Translating gives CASRQLGSSGANVLTF.

This clonotype was recorded a few times. The rearrangement joins TRBV11-2 to TRBJ2-5, with no clear D. The V end lost 2 bases, the J end lost 1 base, and 8 bases lay between the germline ends. Germline-derived CDR1 and CDR2 are SGHAT and FQNNGV. This CDR3 has 14 residues. CDR3 residues: CASSLSLGQETQYF. DNA for the CDR3: TGTGCCAGCAGCTTATCGTTGGGCCAAGAGACCCAGTACTTC.

The gene calls are TRBV6-2 or TRBV6-3 and TRBJ2-1, with 9 bases aligning to TRBD2. Germline CDR1 MNHEY, CDR2 SVGEGT. The CDR3 totals 19 residues. After removal of 0 bases from V and 8 bases from J, the junction contained 17 bases not matched to a gene. The CDR3 loop is CASSYSPRARLADMDEQFF. In nucleotides, the CDR3 is TGTGCCAGCAGTTACTCCCCTCGAGCCCGACTAGCGGACATGGATGAGCAGTTCTTC.

In this sample, this clonotype turned up a few times. The V and J genes are TRBV5-6 and TRBJ2-2, with TRBD1 identical over 9 bases. The V segment lost 7 bases and the J segment 6 bases; nucleotides outside the gene matches: 10. The V gene's germline CDR1 is SGHDT and CDR2 YYEEEE. There are 15 residues in the CDR3. CDR3 nucleotide sequence: TGTGCCAGCGGGACCGGGACAGGGATTTCCGGGGAGCTGTTTTTT. It encodes CASGTGTGISGELFF.

This clonotype was seen only a few times. The V gene is TRBV12-3 or TRBV12-4, the J gene TRBJ2-3; a weak D match, TRBD2 (6 bases). Trimming left V 6 bases short and J 2 bases short, with 12 bases between. The CDR3 extends over 14 amino acids. The CDR3 coding sequence is TGTGCCAGCAGCCTGCTGCGGGACACAGATACGCAGTATTTT. Translated, it gives CASSLLRDTDTQYF.

The chain couples TRBV7-8 to TRBJ2-3; D unclear. CDR3 length: 15 amino acids. With 2 bases removed from V and 2 bases from J, the gap between germline ends came to 11 bases. Germline V gene sequence: CDR1 SGHVS, CDR2 FQNEAQ. CDR3 bases: TGTGCCAGCAGCTTAAGTCTAGACCCCACAGATACGCAGTATTTT. This translates into CASSLSLDPTDTQYF.

The chain links TRBV6-6 to TRBJ1-2; D uncertain. The CDR3 runs 12 residues. CDR1 and CDR2 from the germline V gene are MNHNY and SVGAGI (reference sequence). Trimming cost V 5 bases and J 10 bases, with 14 bases left between them. CDR3 loop: CASSLTFEDYTF. In DNA, the CDR3 is TGTGCCAGCAGTCTGACTTTTGAGGACTACACCTTC.

This clonotype was recorded many times. The chain uses TRBV29-1 and TRBJ2-7; maybe TRBD1 (6 bases). V lost 0 bases and J lost 2, with 11 bases in between. Germline V lookup: CDR1 SQVTM, CDR2 ANQGSEA. The CDR3 has 14 amino acids. In DNA form, the CDR3 reads TGCAGCGTTGAAGATCGCCGGGACACCTACGAGCAGTACTTC. Protein: CSVEDRRDTYEQYF.